This TCR beta chain emerged from a study of cytomegalovirus exposure and HLA in healthy donors. Between the trimmed V and J ends, which lost 0 bases and 1 base, there was a span of 6 bases. The length of the CDR3 is 14 residues. Germline V gene data show CDR1 as MNHNS and CDR2 as SASEGT. In the PCR, 60 Vbeta and 13 Jbeta primers were used. Sequencing used immunoSEQ multiplex PCR; TCRdb keeps in-frame clones, though not all of them. This table has about 110,000 clones, 65% to 85% appearing once. This clonotype was sampled from a male donor in good health and CMV-seropositive. J is TRBJ1-1 and V is TRBV6-1; D call uncertain. The sequencing sample was made of PBMCs. CDR3 protein: CASSEAPENTEAFF. In nucleotides, the CDR3 is TGTGCCAGCAGTGAAGCGCCAGAGAACACTGAAGCTTTCTTT.